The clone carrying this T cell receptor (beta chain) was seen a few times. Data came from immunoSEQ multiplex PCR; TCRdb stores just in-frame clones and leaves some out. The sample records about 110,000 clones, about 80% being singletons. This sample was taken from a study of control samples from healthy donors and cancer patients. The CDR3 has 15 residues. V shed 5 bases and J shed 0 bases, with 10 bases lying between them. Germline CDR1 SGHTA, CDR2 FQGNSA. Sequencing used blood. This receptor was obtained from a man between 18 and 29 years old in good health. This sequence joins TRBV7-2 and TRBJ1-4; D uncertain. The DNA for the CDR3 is TGTGCCAGCAGCCCCCAAGTTGCAACTAATGAAAAACTGTTTTTT. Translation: CASSPQVATNEKLFF.